This is a list of T cell receptor beta chains from one sample in a study of T cell responses to AZD1222 COVID-19 vaccine. Some clones are missing from TCRdb's copy, which holds only in-frame ones; the method was immunoSEQ multiplex PCR. The repertoire holds more than 70,000 clones, with around nine tenths as singletons. The sample here was peripheral blood, taken on day 0 of AZD1222 vaccination. The receptors stem from an adult in good health. The CDR3 runs from the conserved cysteine through the conserved F or W.

v_call cdr3_aa
TRBV2 CASSGLAGSYEQYF
TRBV28 CASSFVGSYEQYF
TRBV18 CASSPPSGGGNQPQHF
TRBV27 CASSLGLAVYEQYF
TRBV10-3 CAISYVTGQSFSNQPQHF
TRBV3-1/TRBV3-2 CASSPRLAYEQYF
TRBV19 CASSIGQGGTDTQYF
TRBV10-3 CATEAGTGVDTEAFF
TRBV6-4 CASSDRDRGLTEAFF
TRBV12-5 CASGLGFGSGANVLTF
TRBV5-1 CASSLETAQLNYGYTF
TRBV15 CATSREGGTYSYEQYF
TRBV2 CASSETSGSPARQFF
TRBV11-2 CASSSQVSGVSAEAFF
TRBV5-1 CASSLDASGRARNTQYF
TRBV11-3 CASSRRGGNEQFF
TRBV28 CVSRDSNQPQHF
TRBV7-9 CASSTIAGRSDTQYF
TRBV4-1 CASSQVGGNQPQHF
TRBV9 CASSSRQNTEAFF
TRBV20-1 CSASRDSLTGELFF
TRBV7-9 CASSPQREEFF
TRBV18 CASSPTRVDTGELFF
TRBV18 CASSPPGQGARELFF
TRBV27 CASSPGPGTEAFF
TRBV7-9 CASSSQPGGGTEAFF
TRBV7-9 CASSPRGAGNTEAFF
TRBV10-3 CAISETAYSNQPQHF
TRBV5-1 CASSLGQGPNQPQHF
TRBV2 CASSLRNRDDGYTF
TRBV5-1 CASISGATGTGELFF
TRBV14 CASSSDRALRNEQFF
TRBV5-1 CASSPARLLETQYF
TRBV2 CASSPGIGGNTEAFF
TRBV5-1 CASAPTGQEAFF
TRBV2 CARVRRTGMLQNNEQFF
TRBV5-6 CASSRVDRVDSPLHF
TRBV3-1/TRBV3-2 CASSQSSGSYEQYF
TRBV27 CASSLTTLGAGANVLTF
TRBV18 CASSPASSRQGLDYGRETQYF
TRBV9 CASSVGTGLSTDTQYF
TRBV6-4 CASSETGNNEQFF
TRBV5-1 CASSLEQETQYF
TRBV19 CASSIISGGGRNTEAFF
TRBV28 CATKRTVYGYTF
TRBV6-5 CASSPLHWGTEAFF
TRBV2 CASRLQGDEQFF
TRBV28 CASSLGYWAGASGNTIYF
TRBV5-5 CASSLDSGGETQYF
TRBV6-5 CASSSGVRDQPQHF
TRBV19 CASSATGGTEAFF
TRBV30 CAWSVASQAKNIQYF
TRBV15 CATSRAGRGPYEQYF